Sequencing of this T cell receptor beta chain was carried out in a study of T cell responses to AZD1222 COVID-19 vaccine. CDR1 and CDR2 (germline): SGHTS, YDEGEE. The junction had 2 bases not matched to a gene; V was cut back by 1 base and J by 3 bases. This CDR3 has 15 amino acids. Study-wide findings and caveats: The peak T cell response came first, and repertoires were sampled only after it. Clonal diversity was possibly underestimated, and the donors were mostly white British, with more females. Among spike-specific TCRs, nearly half reportedly target unmutated variant regions. Among AZD1222 vaccinees, only six were seropositive at baseline.

Clones were read by immunoSEQ multiplex PCR, and TCRdb kept only the in-frame ones, dropping some. Of about 120,000 clones detected, 94% appear once; the ten largest clones hold around 2.8%. To note about this clone: Its antigen remains unknown.

The sample was peripheral blood, taken 28 days after the second AZD1222 dose. The origin of this receptor is an adult who received the AZD1222 COVID-19 vaccine. The chain links TRBV5-8 to TRBJ2-3; TRBD1 matches 10 bases. DNA of the CDR3: TGTGCCAGCAGCTTGTGGACAGGGGGGACAGATACGCAGTATTTT. Protein sequence: CASSLWTGGTDTQYF.